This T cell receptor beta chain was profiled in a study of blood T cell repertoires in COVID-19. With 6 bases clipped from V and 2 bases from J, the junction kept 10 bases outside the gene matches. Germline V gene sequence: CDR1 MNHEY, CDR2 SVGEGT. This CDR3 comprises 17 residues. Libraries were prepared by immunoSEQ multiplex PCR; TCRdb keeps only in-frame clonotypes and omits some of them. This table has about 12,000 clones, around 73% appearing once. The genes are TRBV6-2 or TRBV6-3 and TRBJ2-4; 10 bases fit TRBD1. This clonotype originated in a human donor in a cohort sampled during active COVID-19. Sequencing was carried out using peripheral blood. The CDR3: CASSGRQGARSKNIQYF. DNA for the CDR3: TGTGCCAGCAGCGGGCGACAGGGGGCTCGATCCAAAAACATTCAGTACTTC.